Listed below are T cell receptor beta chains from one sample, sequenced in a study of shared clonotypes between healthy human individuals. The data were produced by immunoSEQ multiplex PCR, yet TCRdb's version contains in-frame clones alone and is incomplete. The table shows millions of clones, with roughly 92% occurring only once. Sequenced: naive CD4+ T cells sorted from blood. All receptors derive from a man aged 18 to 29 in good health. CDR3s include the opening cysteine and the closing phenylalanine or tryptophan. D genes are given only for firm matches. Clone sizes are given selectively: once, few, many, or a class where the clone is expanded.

TGTGCCAGCAGTAAAGCGGGGGCCACAGATACGCAGTATTTT CASSKAGATDTQYF TRBD2 TRBV6-1 NA TRBJ2-3
TGCGCCAGCAGCTTGGAATGGGGGGCGACTAATGAAAAACTGTTTTTT CASSLEWGATNEKLFF NA TRBV5-1 NA TRBJ1-4
TGTGCCTGGAGTTTCTCAGGGGTAGAGACCCAGTACTTC CAWSFSGVETQYF NA TRBV30 once TRBJ2-5
TGTGCCAGCAGCATTCCGGGACAGTCCTACGAGCAGTACTTC CASSIPGQSYEQYF TRBD1 TRBV28 NA TRBJ2-7
TGTGCCAGCAGCTTGGACGCCTATCAATCCTCCTACGAGCAGTACTTC CASSLDAYQSSYEQYF NA TRBV5-4 NA TRBJ2-7
TGTGCCAGCAGTTACTCTTGGGCCGGAAGCAATCAGCCCCAGCATTTT CASSYSWAGSNQPQHF NA TRBV6-5 NA TRBJ1-5
TGTGCCAGCAGCTTATCGGGGGCGGACTATGGCTACACCTTC CASSLSGADYGYTF NA TRBV7-9 NA TRBJ1-2
TGTGCCTGGAGTGTACGGGCAGCTCCCTCGTCTGAAGCTTTCTTT CAWSVRAAPSSEAFF NA TRBV30 NA TRBJ1-1
TGTGCCTGGAGTGTACTGACCCCTCCTGGCGAGCAGTACTTC CAWSVLTPPGEQYF NA TRBV30 NA TRBJ2-7
TGTGCCAGCAGTTACTCGAGCCAGGGCGGCAATCAGCCCCAGCATTTT CASSYSSQGGNQPQHF NA TRBV6-5 NA TRBJ1-5
TGTGCCAGCAGCGCAGGGGGCCAAACTAATGAAAAACTGTTTTTT CASSAGGQTNEKLFF TRBD1 TRBV6-1 NA TRBJ1-4
TGTGCCAGCAGCGTAGTGGGACAGGGCAATAAGGACACTGAAGCTTTCTTT CASSVVGQGNKDTEAFF TRBD1 TRBV9 NA TRBJ1-1
TGTGCCATCAGTGACGGGGGGAGGAGGAACAATGAGCAGTTCTTC CAISDGGRRNNEQFF TRBD2 TRBV10-3 NA TRBJ2-1